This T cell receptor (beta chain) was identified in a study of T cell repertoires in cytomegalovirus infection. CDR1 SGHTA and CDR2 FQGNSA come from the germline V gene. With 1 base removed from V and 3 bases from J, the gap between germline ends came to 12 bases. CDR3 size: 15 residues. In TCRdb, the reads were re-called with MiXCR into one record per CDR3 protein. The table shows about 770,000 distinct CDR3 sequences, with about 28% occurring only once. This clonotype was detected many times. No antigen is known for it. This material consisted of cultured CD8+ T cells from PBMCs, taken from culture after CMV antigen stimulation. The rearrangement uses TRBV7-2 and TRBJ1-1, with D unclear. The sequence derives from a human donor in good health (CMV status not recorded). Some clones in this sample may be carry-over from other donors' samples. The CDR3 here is CASSLDPGGDTEAFF. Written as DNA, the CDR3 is TGTGCCAGCAGCTTAGACCCAGGTGGGGACACTGAAGCTTTCTTT.